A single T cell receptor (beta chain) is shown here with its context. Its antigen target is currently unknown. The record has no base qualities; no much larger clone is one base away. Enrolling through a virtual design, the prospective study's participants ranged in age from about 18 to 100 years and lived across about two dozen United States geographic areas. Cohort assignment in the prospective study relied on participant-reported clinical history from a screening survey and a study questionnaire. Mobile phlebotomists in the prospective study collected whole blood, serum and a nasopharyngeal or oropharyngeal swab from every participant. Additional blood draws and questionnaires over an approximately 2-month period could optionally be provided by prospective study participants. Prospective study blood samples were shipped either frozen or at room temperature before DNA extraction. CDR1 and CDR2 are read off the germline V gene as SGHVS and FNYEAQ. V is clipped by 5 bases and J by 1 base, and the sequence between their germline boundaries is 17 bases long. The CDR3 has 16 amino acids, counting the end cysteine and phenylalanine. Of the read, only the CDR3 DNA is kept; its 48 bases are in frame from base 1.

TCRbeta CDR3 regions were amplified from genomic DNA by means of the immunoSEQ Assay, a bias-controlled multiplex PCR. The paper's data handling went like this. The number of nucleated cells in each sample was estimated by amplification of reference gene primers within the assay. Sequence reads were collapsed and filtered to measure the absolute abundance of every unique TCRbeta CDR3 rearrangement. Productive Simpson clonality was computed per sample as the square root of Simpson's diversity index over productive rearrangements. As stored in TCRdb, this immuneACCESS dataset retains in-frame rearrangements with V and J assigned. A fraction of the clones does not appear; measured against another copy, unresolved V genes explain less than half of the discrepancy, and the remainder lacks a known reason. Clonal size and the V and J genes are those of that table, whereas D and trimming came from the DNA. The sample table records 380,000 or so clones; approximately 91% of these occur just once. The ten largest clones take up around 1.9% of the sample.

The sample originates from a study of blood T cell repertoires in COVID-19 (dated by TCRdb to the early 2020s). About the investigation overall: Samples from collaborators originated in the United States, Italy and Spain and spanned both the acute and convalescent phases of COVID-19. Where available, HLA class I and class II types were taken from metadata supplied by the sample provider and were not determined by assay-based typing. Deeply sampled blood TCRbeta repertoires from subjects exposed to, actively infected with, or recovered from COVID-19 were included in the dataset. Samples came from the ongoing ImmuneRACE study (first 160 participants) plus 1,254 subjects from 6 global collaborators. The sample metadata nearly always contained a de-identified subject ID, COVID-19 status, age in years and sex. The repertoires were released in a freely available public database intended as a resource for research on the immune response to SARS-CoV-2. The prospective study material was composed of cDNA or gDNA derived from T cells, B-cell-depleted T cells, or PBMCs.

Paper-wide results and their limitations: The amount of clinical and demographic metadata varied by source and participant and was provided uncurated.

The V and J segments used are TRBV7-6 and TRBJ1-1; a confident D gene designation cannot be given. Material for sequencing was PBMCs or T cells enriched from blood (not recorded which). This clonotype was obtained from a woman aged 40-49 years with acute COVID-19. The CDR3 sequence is CASSPTSLGGNTEAFF. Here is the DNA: TGTGCCAGCAGCCCGACCTCCCTGGGAGGGAACACTGAAGCTTTCTTT. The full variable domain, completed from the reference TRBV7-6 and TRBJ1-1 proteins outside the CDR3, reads GAGVSQSPRYKVTKRGQDVALRCDPISGHVSLYWYRQALGQGPEFLTYFNYEAQQDKSGLPNDRFSAERPEGSISTLTIQRTEQRDSAMYRCASSPTSLGGNTEAFFGQGTRLTVV.